These 19 T cell receptor beta chains were all obtained from the same sample, sequenced in a study of T cells in tuberculosis. Produced via immunoSEQ multiplex PCR; TCRdb's table is partial and in-frame only. The sample carries around 26,000 clones, roughly nine tenths recorded once. Specimen: PBMCs. These receptors originate from a donor aged 10 to 29 with latent tuberculosis or without tuberculosis infection. Some clones in this sample may be carry-over from other donors' samples.

V usage is TRBV6-5 and J usage is TRBJ1-5; TRBD1 matches at 10 bases. Germline V gene lookup returns CDR1 MNHEY and CDR2 SVGAGI. This CDR3 spans 16 amino acids. The junction had 5 bases not matched to a gene; V was cut back by 1 base and J by 5 bases. CDR3 coding DNA: TGTGCCAGCAGTTACTTTGGACAGGGGGGTGATCAGCCCCAGCATTTT. Translated: CASSYFGQGGDQPQHF.

The gene calls are TRBV29-1 and TRBJ1-2; 9 bases are shared with TRBD1. With 6 bases clipped from V and 5 bases from J, the junction kept 7 bases outside the gene matches. This CDR3 comprises 13 residues. Germline CDR1 SQVTM, CDR2 ANQGSEA. The CDR3 protein is CSVAEGQGYGYTF. CDR3 nucleotides: TGCAGCGTCGCCGAAGGACAGGGGTATGGCTACACCTTC. Based on the CDR3 plus reference TRBV29-1 and TRBJ1-2, the full variable domain is SAVISQKPSRDICQRGTSLTIQCQVDSQVTMMFWYRQQPGQSLTLIATANQGSEATYESGFVIDKFPISRPNLTFSTLTVSNMSPEDSSIYLCSVAEGQGYGYTFGSGTRLTVV.

This rearrangement joins TRBV7-2 to TRBJ2-3, with 7 bases identical to TRBD2. CDR3 size: 13 residues. The germline V gene has CDR1 SGHTA and CDR2 FQGNSA. V shed 5 bases and J 3 bases; nucleotides not matched to a gene: 2. The CDR3 here is CASSQAGTDTQYF. CDR3 bases: TGTGCCAGCAGCCAAGCGGGGACAGATACGCAGTATTTT.

This clone appeared a few times. The gene calls are TRBV5-1 and TRBJ1-2; D is unresolved. Germline V gene lookup returns CDR1 SGHRS and CDR2 YFSETQ. CDR3 size: 13 residues. Trimming pared 4 bases from V and 3 bases from J, leaving 10 bases between. The DNA of the CDR3 is TGCGCCAGCAGCCCCGACTCCTACTATGGCTACACCTTC. Translating it yields CASSPDSYYGYTF.

The chain is built from TRBV23-1 and TRBJ2-3, with D tentatively TRBD1 (6 bases). TRBV23-1 is an ORF, and what it does is uncertain. The CDR3 runs to 16 residues. Trimming stripped 11 bases from V and 4 bases from J, with 25 bases between. The CDR3 here is CAAQRPGHPRSDTQYF. Here the CDR3 DNA reads TGCGCCGCGCAAAGACCGGGACATCCGAGGTCAGATACGCAGTATTTT.

This chain joins TRBV25-1 and TRBJ1-5; no reliable D call. CDR3 length: 15 residues. Per the germline V gene, CDR1 is MGHDK and CDR2 is SYGVNS. V lost 3 bases, J lost 0 bases, and 9 bases lay in between. This CDR3 is CASSEETDSNQPQHF. CDR3 in DNA: TGTGCCAGCAGTGAGGAGACTGATAGCAATCAGCCCCAGCATTTT.

This chain joins TRBV6-5 and TRBJ2-5; TRBD1 agrees at 12 bases. Trimming removed 1 base from V and 5 bases from J; junction bases left unmatched: 2. The germline gives CDR1 MNHEY, CDR2 SVGAGI. The CDR3 runs 15 residues. The CDR3 coding sequence is TGTGCCAGCAGTTACTGGGACAGGGGGCTGGAGACCCAGTACTTC. This encodes CASSYWDRGLETQYF.

This clone showed up just a few times. V gene TRBV2 combines with J gene TRBJ1-1; no reliable D call. CDR1 is SNHLY, CDR2 FYNNEI, per germline. The CDR3 is made up of 13 amino acids. The V gene lost 7 bases and the J gene lost 10 bases, with 19 bases spanning the gap. The CDR3: CASTTLPESGAFF. The CDR3, as DNA: TGTGCCAGCACCACACTCCCAGAGTCGGGAGCTTTCTTT. Variable domain in full (rest from reference TRBV2 and TRBJ1-1): EPEVTQTPSHQVTQMGQEVILRCVPISNHLYFYWYRQILGQKVEFLVSFYNNEISEKSEIFDDQFSVERPDGSNFTLKIRSTKLEDSAMYFCASTTLPESGAFFGQGTRLTVV.

The chain couples TRBV19 to TRBJ2-1; 12 bases are shared with TRBD2. CDR1 is LNHDA, CDR2 SQIVND, per germline (reference sequence). V shed 4 bases, J shed 5 bases, and the junction held 3 bases outside the gene matches. The CDR3 has 15 residues. CDR3 residues: CASSTGLAGNNEQFF. The CDR3 nucleotides read TGTGCCAGTAGTACCGGACTAGCGGGAAACAATGAGCAGTTCTTC. Full variable domain (rest looked up from reference TRBV19 and TRBJ2-1): DGGITQSPKYLFRKEGQNVTLSCEQNLNHDAMYWYRQDPGQGLRLIYYSQIVNDFQKGDIAEGYSVSREKKESFPLTVTSAQKNPTAFYLCASSTGLAGNNEQFFGPGTRLTVL.

Comment on this clone: The final CDR3 position lacks the conserved phenylalanine or tryptophan, pointing to a likely read error. The DNA is omitted, as the CDR3 cannot be located on it reliably, and the CDR3 follows TCRdb's listing. This sequence joins TRBV23-1 and TRBJ2-7; the D call TRBD1 from the table was never checked on the DNA. TRBV23-1 is an ORF; its function is uncertain. The CDR3 contains 12 residues when both ends are counted. The CDR3 here is CASSQTIRDRGL.

CDR3 bases: TGTGCCAGCAGCTTTGCGGGGGGCACAGATACGCAGTATTTT. Encoded protein: CASSFAGGTDTQYF. This chain joins TRBV11-2 and TRBJ2-3, with 7 bases lining up with TRBD2. With 3 bases clipped from V and 1 base from J, the junction kept 1 base outside the gene matches. The CDR3 runs to 14 residues. From germline, CDR1 is SGHAT and CDR2 FQNNGV.

The chain is built from TRBV5-5 and TRBJ1-4; maybe TRBD1 (6 bases). V lost 1 base and J lost 8, with 9 bases in between. In germline, CDR1 is SGHKS, CDR2 YYEKEE (reference sequence). The CDR3 sequence is 13 residues long. For the CDR3, the DNA is TGTGCCAGCAGCTTGCGTAGGGGGGAAAAACTGTTTTTT. Protein sequence: CASSLRRGEKLFF.

This clone was picked up one time. The V gene is TRBV30, the J gene TRBJ2-2; D unresolved. With 3 bases removed from V and 5 bases from J, the gap between germline ends came to 25 bases. The CDR3 consists of 18 residues. Germline V CDR1 and CDR2: GTSNPN, SVGIG (reference sequence). This CDR3 is CAWSTPVLTSLSTGELFF. CDR3 bases: TGTGCCTGGAGCACACCAGTTTTGACTTCACTATCTACCGGGGAGCTGTTTTTT. Drawing the rest from reference TRBV30 and TRBJ2-2, the complete variable domain is SQTIHQWPATLVQPVGSPLSLECTVEGTSNPNLYWYRQAAGRGLQLLFYSVGIGQISSEVPQNLSASRPQDRQFILSSKKLLLSDSGFYLCAWSTPVLTSLSTGELFFGEGSRLTVL.

The V gene is TRBV7-2, the J gene TRBJ2-7; D remains ambiguous. Looked up from germline, CDR1 is SGHTA and CDR2 is FQGNSA. The CDR3 runs to 13 residues. Trimming cost V 0 bases and J 6 bases, with 9 bases left between them. CDR3 loop: CASSLATAAEQYF. DNA for the CDR3: TGTGCCAGCAGCTTAGCCACAGCAGCCGAGCAGTACTTC.

The rearrangement links TRBV5-1 to TRBJ1-4; D gene uncertain. CDR1 SGHRS and CDR2 YFSETQ come from the germline V gene. V was cut by 4 bases and J by 0 bases, with 13 bases left in between. The CDR3 is 16 residues long. This CDR3 is CASSPKMTPTNEKLFF. CDR3 DNA sequence: TGCGCCAGCAGCCCCAAGATGACACCAACTAATGAAAAACTGTTTTTT.

The chain recombines TRBV7-8 with TRBJ2-1; no definite D call. From germline, CDR1 is SGHVS and CDR2 FQNEAQ. With 5 bases removed from V and 6 bases from J, the gap between germline ends came to 11 bases. This CDR3 is built from 13 residues. CDR3 sequence reads: CASSQLLGNEQFF. For the CDR3, the DNA is TGTGCCAGCAGCCAACTCCTAGGCAATGAGCAGTTCTTC.

The CDR3 here is CASSRVGTNYGYTF. The CDR3 coding sequence is TGTGCCAGCTCGCGCGTCGGGACTAACTATGGCTACACCTTC. The chain combines TRBV18 with TRBJ1-2; unclear D gene. The CDR3 sequence is 14 residues long. Germline-derived CDR1 and CDR2 are KGHSH and LQKENI. V dropped 6 bases and J dropped 0 bases, with 11 bases sitting between them.

The V call is TRBV7-9, the J call TRBJ2-7; the match to TRBD2 covers 9 bases. Trimming cost V 5 bases and J 6 bases; bases outside gene matches: 17. CDR1 is SEHNR, CDR2 FQNEAQ, per germline (reference sequence). The CDR3 length is 17 residues. The CDR3 DNA reads TGTGCCAGCAGCGCAATTCCCTTAGTAGCGGGAGTAGGCGAGCAGTACTTC. Translating gives CASSAIPLVAGVGEQYF.

The chain has TRBV6-5 and TRBJ1-1; 9 bases align to TRBD1. Germline lookup yields CDR1 MNHEY and CDR2 SVGAGI. V trimming: 8 bases; J trimming: 5 bases; junction bases outside the gene matches: 6. CDR3 size: 13 residues. DNA for the CDR3: TGTGCCAGCTGGGCGACAGGGGGAACTGAAGCTTTCTTT. Protein product: CASWATGGTEAFF.